Shown below are 32 T cell receptor beta chains from a single sample sequenced in a study of T cell repertoires in cytomegalovirus infection. TCRdb re-called the reads through MiXCR, storing one row per CDR3 protein. The sample yields about 190,000 distinct CDR3 sequences, roughly 9.8% seen once. The sequenced sample consisted of PBMCs. Every receptor here comes from a human donor in good health (CMV status not recorded). Some clones in this sample may be carry-over from other donors' samples.

This rearrangement joins TRBV29-1 to TRBJ1-3; D gene ambiguous. Trimming shortened V by 4 bases and J by 4 bases, and 11 bases separated the two germline ends. Germline V gives CDR1 SQVTM, CDR2 ANQGSEA. The CDR3 spans 13 residues. In nucleotides, the CDR3 is TGCAGCGTTGTGGGTTGGTCCGGAAACACCATATATTTT. Its protein is CSVVGWSGNTIYF. The variable domain in full, with the rest retrieved from reference TRBV29-1 and TRBJ1-3, is SAVISQKPSRDICQRGTSLTIQCQVDSQVTMMFWYRQQPGQSLTLIATANQGSEATYESGFVIDKFPISRPNLTFSTLTVSNMSPEDSSIYLCSVVGWSGNTIYFGEGSWLTVV.

This clonotype was detected a few times. The J gene is TRBJ2-1, the V gene TRBV19; the match to TRBD2 covers 9 bases. The length of the CDR3 is 11 residues. Germline V gene sequence: CDR1 LNHDA, CDR2 SQIVND (reference sequence). With 7 bases clipped from V and 13 bases from J, the junction kept 5 bases outside the gene matches. The CDR3 DNA reads as TGTGCCAGTACTAAGCGGGAGGTTCAGTTCTTC. This translates into CASTKREVQFF. The complete variable domain, with remaining parts taken from reference TRBV19 and TRBJ2-1, reads DGGITQSPKYLFRKEGQNVTLSCEQNLNHDAMYWYRQDPGQGLRLIYYSQIVNDFQKGDIAEGYSVSREKKESFPLTVTSAQKNPTAFYLCASTKREVQFFGPGTRLTVL.

This clonotype has only a few counts. The chain uses TRBV4-2 and TRBJ1-2, with TRBD1 as a possible D gene (5 bases). Trimming stripped 4 bases from V and 0 bases from J, with 12 bases between. CDR1 is LGHNA and CDR2 is YNFKEQ in the germline V gene. The CDR3 has 15 residues. CDR3 amino acids: CASSPEEQANYGYTF. CDR3 DNA: TGTGCCAGCAGCCCTGAGGAACAGGCTAACTATGGCTACACCTTC.

This chain links TRBV24-1 with TRBJ2-3, with D possibly matching TRBD2 (5 bases). CDR1 is KGHDR and CDR2 is SFDVKD in the germline V gene. V lost 2 bases to trimming and J lost 0 bases, with 8 bases between them. The CDR3 sequence is 15 residues long. The CDR3, as DNA: TGTGCCACCAGTGATTGGACTTCTAGCACAGATACGCAGTATTTT. This encodes CATSDWTSSTDTQYF.

This clonotype came up a few times. The V and J genes are TRBV7-3 and TRBJ2-3; D remains unclear. Deletions cut 3 bases from V and 2 bases from J, with 6 bases between. The CDR3 spans 13 residues. Per germline, CDR1 SGHTA and CDR2 FQGTGA. This CDR3 reads CASSFLFTDTQYF. CDR3 nucleotide sequence: TGTGCCAGCAGCTTCCTCTTCACAGATACGCAGTATTTT.

This clonotype was observed a handful of times. V is TRBV6-6 and J is TRBJ1-5, with D uncertain. The V gene's germline CDR1 is MNHNY and CDR2 SVGAGI (reference sequence). The CDR3 sequence is 11 residues long. Deletions cut 5 bases from V and 5 bases from J, with 4 bases between. CDR3 sequence: CASSPDQPQHF. The DNA for the CDR3 is TGTGCCAGCAGTCCCGATCAGCCCCAGCATTTT.

CDR3 region: CASSVEVGLWGETQYF. DNA of the CDR3: TGTGCCAGCAGCGTAGAAGTGGGGCTATGGGGAGAGACCCAGTACTTC. The V and J genes are TRBV9 and TRBJ2-5, with D perhaps matching TRBD1 (5 bases). CDR1 is SGDLS and CDR2 is YYNGEE in the germline V gene. V lost 0 bases and J lost 4, with 16 bases in between. The CDR3 has 16 residues.

This clonotype showed up just a few times. The chain links TRBV10-3 to TRBJ1-1; D not certain. There are 14 residues in the CDR3. Between the trimmed V and J ends, which lost 8 bases and 1 base, there was a span of 14 bases. Germline CDR1 ENHRY, CDR2 SYGVKD. DNA of the CDR3: TGTGCCATCGGGGATCCGTTTACGAACACTGAAGCTTTCTTT. Translating gives CAIGDPFTNTEAFF.

V is TRBV20-1 and J is TRBJ1-1; D is unresolved. Germline loops: CDR1 DFQATT, CDR2 SNEGSKA (reference sequence). The V gene lost 0 bases and the J gene lost 9 bases, with 14 bases spanning the gap. The CDR3 has 13 amino acids. In DNA form, the CDR3 reads TGCAGTGCTAGAGATAAGCGACTGGGGAAAGCTTTCTTT. Amino acid sequence: CSARDKRLGKAFF.

The V and J genes are TRBV29-1 and TRBJ2-1; weak D call: TRBD2 (5 bases). The CDR3 is 16 amino acids. Trimming shortened V by 2 bases and J by 1 base, and 15 bases separated the two germline ends. The germline V gene has CDR1 SQVTM and CDR2 ANQGSEA. CDR3 nucleotides: TGCAGCGTTGAATCAGGACTCCCCGATTCCTACAATGAGCAGTTCTTC. Encoded protein: CSVESGLPDSYNEQFF.

This chain uses TRBV24-1 with TRBJ2-5; D possibly corresponds to TRBD1 (6 bases). CDR3 length equals 15 residues. Germline V gives CDR1 KGHDR, CDR2 SFDVKD. The V end was cut by 7 bases, the J end by 2 bases, with 16 bases between. The CDR3 loop reads CATSHSTGRQETQYF. The CDR3 coding sequence is TGTGCCACCAGCCATTCGACAGGCCGTCAAGAGACCCAGTACTTC.

This clonotype was picked up many times. This chain joins TRBV12-3 or TRBV12-4 and TRBJ1-5; 7 positions match TRBD1. CDR3 length: 17 amino acids. Trimming at V came to 3 bases and at J to 3 bases, leaving 11 bases not matched to a gene. The CDR3 loop is CASSLGRQGSHNQPQHF. CDR3 DNA: TGTGCCAGCAGTTTGGGAAGACAGGGATCCCACAATCAGCCCCAGCATTTT.

For this clonotype: The conserved phenylalanine or tryptophan is not found at the CDR3 terminus, so this likely reflects a read error. This chain joins TRBV7-2 and TRBJ1-2; possibly TRBD1 for D (5 bases). V lost 0 bases and J lost 4, with 12 bases in between. CDR1 SGHTA and CDR2 FQGNSA come from the germline V gene. The CDR3 sequence is 15 residues long. The CDR3 bases are TGTGCCAGCAGCTTAGCGGTACAGGAGGCCTATGGCTACACCTTG. Protein sequence: CASSLAVQEAYGYTL.

This clonotype was seen a few times. The J gene is TRBJ2-3, the V gene TRBV20-1; a possible D gene is TRBD2 (6 bases). The CDR3 extends over 14 amino acids. The germline CDR1 and CDR2 sequences are DFQATT and SNEGSKA (reference sequence). V shed 4 bases and J shed 7 bases, with 18 bases lying between them. The DNA for the CDR3 is TGCAGTGCTACCCGGGACGGAGGGGTCTATACGCAGTATTTT. Residues: CSATRDGGVYTQYF.

As concerns this clonotype: Being one base from a much bigger clone, this may be a read error. This chain links TRBV7-6 with TRBJ2-5; D might be TRBD1 (5 bases). This CDR3 is built from 14 residues. The V gene's germline CDR1 is SGHVS and CDR2 FNYEAQ. This CDR3 reads CASSQDSAQETQNF. The CDR3 DNA is TGTGCCAGCAGCCAAGACAGTGCCCAAGAGACCCAGAACTTC.

This clonotype was detected many times. The chain carries TRBV7-6 and TRBJ1-3, with a weak D call TRBD1 (6 bases). The CDR3 loop spans 18 amino acids. Germline V lookup: CDR1 SGHVS, CDR2 FNYEAQ. V was pared by 5 bases and J by 0 bases, with 20 bases between. CDR3 coding DNA: TGTGCCAGCAGCGTCAAGCCCGGACAGCGAAACTCTGGAAACACCATATATTTT. As protein: CASSVKPGQRNSGNTIYF.

The DNA for the CDR3 is TGTGCCAGCAGCTTAGGTCAGACAGGGGGCGTACCAGATACGCAGTATTTT. It specifies CASSLGQTGGVPDTQYF. The rearrangement links TRBV13 to TRBJ2-3; 10 positions agree with TRBD1. This CDR3 spans 17 amino acids. Germline V lookup: CDR1 PRHDT, CDR2 FYEKMQ (reference sequence). Trimming cost V 0 bases and J 4 bases; bases outside gene matches: 7. The full variable domain, completed using reference TRBV13 and TRBJ2-3, is AAGVIQSPRHLIKEKRETATLKCYPIPRHDTVYWYQQGPGQDPQFLISFYEKMQSDKGSIPDRFSAQQFSDYHSELNMSSLELGDSALYFCASSLGQTGGVPDTQYFGPGTRLTVL.

The chain carries TRBV7-6 and TRBJ2-7; TRBD1 is a possible D gene (6 bases). Germline V gene lookup returns CDR1 SGHVS and CDR2 FNYEAQ. Trimming took 8 bases from V and 4 from J, leaving 15 bases between them. The CDR3 is 13 amino acids. CDR3 region: CASSWDTRYEQYF. CDR3 sequence (DNA): TGTGCCAGCTCGTGGGACACACGGTACGAGCAGTACTTC.

The table lists this clonotype with many counts. The gene calls are TRBV15 and TRBJ2-3, with D possibly TRBD2 on 6 matching bases. Deletions cut 4 bases from V and 2 bases from J, with 16 bases between. The CDR3 extends over 16 amino acids. Looked up from germline, CDR1 is LNHNV and CDR2 is YYDKDF (reference sequence). CDR3 loop: CATSNTREALTDTQYF. In DNA, the CDR3 is TGTGCCACCAGCAACACAAGGGAGGCCCTCACAGATACGCAGTATTTT.

This clonotype was counted many times. This chain connects TRBV7-2 to TRBJ1-1; D may be TRBD1 (5 bases). CDR1 and CDR2 (germline): SGHTA, FQGNSA. The CDR3 is made up of 13 amino acids. The V end was cut by 5 bases, the J end by 1 base, with 8 bases between. Here the CDR3 DNA reads TGTGCCAGCAGCCCGGGGGGGAACACTGAAGCTTTCTTT. It encodes CASSPGGNTEAFF. Using reference TRBV7-2 and TRBJ1-1 for the parts outside the CDR3, the full variable domain is GAGVSQSPSNKVTEKGKDVELRCDPISGHTALYWYRQSLGQGLEFLIYFQGNSAPDKSGLPSDRFSAERTGGSVSTLTIQRTQQEDSAVYLCASSPGGNTEAFFGQGTRLTVV.

This clonotype has a handful of counts. The J gene is TRBJ2-2, the V gene TRBV12-3 or TRBV12-4, with D uncertain. The CDR3 has 15 residues. Trimming removed 3 bases at V and 5 bases at J, with 13 bases between. The CDR3 loop reads CASSFSHSVTGELFF. The CDR3 bases are TGTGCCAGCAGTTTTTCCCACTCGGTAACCGGGGAGCTGTTTTTT.

This clonotype occurred many times. The chain is built from TRBV4-3 and TRBJ2-1, with 10 bases aligning to TRBD2. V lost 0 bases and J lost 5; bases outside the gene matches: 7. CDR1 and CDR2 from the germline V gene are LGHNA and YSLEER. This CDR3 comprises 17 residues. CDR3 nucleotide sequence: TGCGCCAGCAGCCAAGATGGGATAGCGGGGGGACACAATGAGCAGTTCTTC. Translation: CASSQDGIAGGHNEQFF.

This clonotype occurred many times. The rearrangement uses TRBV7-9 and TRBJ2-1; D is perhaps TRBD2 (6 bases). Trimming cost V 7 bases and J 2 bases, with 18 bases left between them. CDR3 length equals 16 residues. CDR1 SEHNR and CDR2 FQNEAQ come from the germline V gene (reference sequence). In nucleotides, the CDR3 is TGTGCCAGCAAGGCGACGGGAGAGGGTGCCTACAATGAGCAGTTCTTC. Its protein is CASKATGEGAYNEQFF. Based on the CDR3 plus reference TRBV7-9 and TRBJ2-1, the full variable domain is DTGVSQNPRHKITKRGQNVTFRCDPISEHNRLYWYRQTLGQGPEFLTYFQNEAQLEKSRLLSDRFSAERPKGSFSTLEIQRTEQGDSAMYLCASKATGEGAYNEQFFGPGTRLTVL.

The table lists this clonotype with many counts. The chain links TRBV7-2 to TRBJ2-5, with D uncertain. V lost 1 base, J lost 7 bases, and 7 bases lay in between. This CDR3 contains 12 residues. CDR1 and CDR2 from the germline V gene are SGHTA and FQGNSA. Here the CDR3 reads CASSLDYGTQYF. DNA of the CDR3: TGTGCCAGCAGCTTAGATTATGGGACCCAGTACTTC. Based on the CDR3 plus reference TRBV7-2 and TRBJ2-5, the full variable domain is GAGVSQSPSNKVTEKGKDVELRCDPISGHTALYWYRQSLGQGLEFLIYFQGNSAPDKSGLPSDRFSAERTGGSVSTLTIQRTQQEDSAVYLCASSLDYGTQYFGPGTRLLVL.

In its sample, this clonotype was seen many times. The chain recombines TRBV7-3 with TRBJ1-1; a possible D gene is TRBD1 (5 bases). The CDR3 length is 16 residues. V was shortened by 0 bases and J by 4 bases, with 15 bases between the two germline ends. Per the germline V gene, CDR1 is SGHTA and CDR2 is FQGTGA. The DNA of the CDR3 is TGTGCCAGCAGCTTAACGGCACGGGGGGGAGGCACTGAAGCTTTCTTT. Protein: CASSLTARGGGTEAFF.

This clonotype was seen a handful of times. The chain uses TRBV6-8 and TRBJ2-7, with 12 bases that match TRBD2. The CDR3 has 16 residues. Germline V gene data show CDR1 as MNHGY and CDR2 as SAAAGT. Germline trimming cut 5 bases from V and 0 bases from J; bases unmatched to any gene: 5. In DNA, the CDR3 is TGTGCCAGCAGTCGTAGGACTAGCGGGAACTCCTACGAGCAGTACTTC. Translated, it gives CASSRRTSGNSYEQYF.

This clonotype showed up just a few times. The genes are TRBV9 and TRBJ2-1; D possibly matches TRBD1 or TRBD2 (5 bases each). V lost 3 bases and J lost 4, with 11 bases in between. The CDR3 length is 14 residues. Germline lookup yields CDR1 SGDLS and CDR2 YYNGEE. Here the CDR3 reads CASSAGTAYNEQFF. CDR3 coding DNA: TGTGCCAGCAGCGCCGGGACGGCTTACAATGAGCAGTTCTTC.

This clonotype was counted between two and nine times. This chain joins TRBV9 and TRBJ1-4; the match to TRBD1 covers 10 bases. Germline V lookup: CDR1 SGDLS, CDR2 YYNGEE. V lost 4 bases and J lost 6; bases outside the gene matches: 15. The CDR3 consists of 18 residues. Here the CDR3 reads CASSRGTGDGQSDEKLFF. The CDR3 DNA reads TGTGCCAGCAGCAGAGGGACAGGGGATGGTCAATCGGATGAAAAACTGTTTTTT.

This clonotype was seen at least ten times. The chain recombines TRBV6-1 with TRBJ1-5; D gene ambiguous. Trimming left V 10 bases short and J 1 base short, with 17 bases between. The CDR3 consists of 15 residues. From germline, CDR1 is MNHNS and CDR2 SASEGT. CDR3 sequence: CATQWYGTSNQPQHF. For the CDR3, the DNA is TGTGCCACCCAATGGTACGGTACGAGCAATCAGCCCCAGCATTTT.

The sample holds a few counts of this clonotype. The V call is TRBV6-1, the J call TRBJ1-2; D is uncertain. The CDR3 sequence is 12 residues long. The V gene lost 2 bases and the J gene lost 4 bases, with 5 bases spanning the gap. Germline V lookup: CDR1 MNHNS, CDR2 SASEGT. The CDR3, as DNA: TGTGCCAGCAGTGAAAGGGCCTATGGCTACACCTTC. This codes for CASSERAYGYTF.

The chain links TRBV25-1 to TRBJ2-5; D unresolved. This CDR3 has 15 residues. The germline V and J ends were trimmed by 0 bases and 5 bases, with 13 bases remaining between them. Germline V CDR1 and CDR2: MGHDK, SYGVNS. CDR3 in amino acids: CASSEYKRGWETQYF. The CDR3 region has the DNA TGTGCCAGCAGTGAATATAAAAGAGGATGGGAGACCCAGTACTTC.

The chain employs TRBV2 and TRBJ2-5; 7 bases fit TRBD2. Trimming removed 7 bases from V and 2 bases from J; junction bases left unmatched: 7. This CDR3 comprises 14 residues. CDR1 is SNHLY and CDR2 is FYNNEI in the germline V gene. The CDR3 loop is CASNDPGLQETQYF. The DNA of the CDR3 is TGTGCCAGCAACGATCCGGGACTACAAGAGACCCAGTACTTC.